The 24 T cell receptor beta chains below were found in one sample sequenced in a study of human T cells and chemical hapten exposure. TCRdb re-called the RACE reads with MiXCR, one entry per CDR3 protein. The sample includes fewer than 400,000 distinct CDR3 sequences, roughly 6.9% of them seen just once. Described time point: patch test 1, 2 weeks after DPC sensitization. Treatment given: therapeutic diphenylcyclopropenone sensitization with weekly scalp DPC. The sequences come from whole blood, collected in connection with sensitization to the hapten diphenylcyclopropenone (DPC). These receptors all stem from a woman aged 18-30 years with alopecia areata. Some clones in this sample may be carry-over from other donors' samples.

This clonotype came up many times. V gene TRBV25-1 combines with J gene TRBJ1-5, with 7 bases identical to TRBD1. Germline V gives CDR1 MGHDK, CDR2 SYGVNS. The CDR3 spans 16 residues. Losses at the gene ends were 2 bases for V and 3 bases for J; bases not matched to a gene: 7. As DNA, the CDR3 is TGTGCCAGCAGTGAACGCTCCCAGGGGGTCAATCAGCCCCAGCATTTT. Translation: CASSERSQGVNQPQHF.

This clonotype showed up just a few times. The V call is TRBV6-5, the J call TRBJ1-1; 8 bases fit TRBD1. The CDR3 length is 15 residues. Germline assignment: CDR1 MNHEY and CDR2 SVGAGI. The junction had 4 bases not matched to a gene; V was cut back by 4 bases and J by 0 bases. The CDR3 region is CASSFGTGMNTEAFF. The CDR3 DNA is TGTGCCAGCAGTTTCGGGACAGGCATGAACACTGAAGCTTTCTTT.

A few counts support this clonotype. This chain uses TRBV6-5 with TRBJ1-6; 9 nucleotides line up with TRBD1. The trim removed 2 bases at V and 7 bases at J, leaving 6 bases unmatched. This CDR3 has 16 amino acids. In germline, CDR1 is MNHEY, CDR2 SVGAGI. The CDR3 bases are TGTGCCAGCAGTTACCCCCCGACAGGGGGGAATTCACCCCTCCACTTT. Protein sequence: CASSYPPTGGNSPLHF.

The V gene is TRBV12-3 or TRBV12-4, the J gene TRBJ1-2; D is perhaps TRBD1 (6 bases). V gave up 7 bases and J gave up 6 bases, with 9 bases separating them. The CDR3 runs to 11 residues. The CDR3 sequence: CASKTGNGYTF. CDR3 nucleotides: TGTGCCAGCAAAACAGGGAATGGCTACACCTTC.

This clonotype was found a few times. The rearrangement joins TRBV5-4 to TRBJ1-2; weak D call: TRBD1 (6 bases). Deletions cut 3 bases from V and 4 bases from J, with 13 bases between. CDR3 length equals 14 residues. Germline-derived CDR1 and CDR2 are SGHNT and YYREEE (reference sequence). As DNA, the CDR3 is TGTGCCAGCAGCTACCGGACAGCGTTCTATGGCTACACCTTC. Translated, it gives CASSYRTAFYGYTF.

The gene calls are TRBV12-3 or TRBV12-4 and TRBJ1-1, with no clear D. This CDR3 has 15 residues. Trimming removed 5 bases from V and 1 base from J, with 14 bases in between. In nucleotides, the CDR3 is TGTGCCAGCAGTCCCGCAAAGAGAGGGAACACTGAAGCTTTCTTT. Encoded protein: CASSPAKRGNTEAFF.

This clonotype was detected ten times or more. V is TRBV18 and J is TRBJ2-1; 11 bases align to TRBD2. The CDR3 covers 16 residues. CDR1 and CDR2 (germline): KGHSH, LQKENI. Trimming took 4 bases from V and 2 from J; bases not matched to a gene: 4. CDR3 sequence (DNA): TGTGCCAGCTCACTTAGCGGGGGGGCCCCCTACAATGAGCAGTTCTTC. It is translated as CASSLSGGAPYNEQFF.

The CDR3 DNA is TGTGCCAGCAGCTTCGGGACTAGCGGGAAGACCCAGTACTTC. Protein sequence: CASSFGTSGKTQYF. J is TRBJ2-5 and V is TRBV7-2; 13 positions match TRBD2. CDR1 is SGHTA and CDR2 is FQGNSA in the germline V gene. V dropped 3 bases and J dropped 6; count of bases not matched to a gene: 1. This CDR3 has 14 residues.

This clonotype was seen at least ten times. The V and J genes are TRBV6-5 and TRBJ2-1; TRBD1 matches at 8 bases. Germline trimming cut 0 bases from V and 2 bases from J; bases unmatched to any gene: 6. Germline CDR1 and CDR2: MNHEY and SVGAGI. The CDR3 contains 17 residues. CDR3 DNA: TGTGCCAGCAGTTACTCATCCGGGACAGGAACCTACAATGAGCAGTTCTTC. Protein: CASSYSSGTGTYNEQFF.

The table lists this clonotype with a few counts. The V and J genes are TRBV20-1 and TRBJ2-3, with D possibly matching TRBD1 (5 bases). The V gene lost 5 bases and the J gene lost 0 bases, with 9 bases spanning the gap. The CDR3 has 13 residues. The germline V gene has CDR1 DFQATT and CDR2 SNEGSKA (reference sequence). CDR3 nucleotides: TGCAGTGCTTTCAGGGTTAGCACAGATACGCAGTATTTT. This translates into CSAFRVSTDTQYF.

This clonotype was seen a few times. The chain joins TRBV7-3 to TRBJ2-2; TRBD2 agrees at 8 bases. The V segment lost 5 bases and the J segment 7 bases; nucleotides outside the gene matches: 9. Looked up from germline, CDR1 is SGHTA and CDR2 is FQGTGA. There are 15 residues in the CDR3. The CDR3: CASSASGGLGGELFF. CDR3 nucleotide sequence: TGTGCCAGCAGCGCCAGCGGGGGACTGGGCGGGGAGCTGTTTTTT. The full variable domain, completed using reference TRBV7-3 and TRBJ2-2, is GAGVSQTPSNKVTEKGKYVELRCDPISGHTALYWYRQSLGQGPEFLIYFQGTGAADDSGLPNDRFFAVRPEGSVSTLKIQRTERGDSAVYLCASSASGGLGGELFFGEGSRLTVL.

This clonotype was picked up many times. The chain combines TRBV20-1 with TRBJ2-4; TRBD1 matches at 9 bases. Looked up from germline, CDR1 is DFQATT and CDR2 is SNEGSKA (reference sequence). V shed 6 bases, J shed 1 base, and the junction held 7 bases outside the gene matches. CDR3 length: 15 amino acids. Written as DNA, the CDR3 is TGCAGTGCCCCCCGAGGGACAGGGGCCAAAAACATTCAGTACTTC. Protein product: CSAPRGTGAKNIQYF.

CDR3 bases: TGTGCCAGCAGTCAGGGACAGAGAGGAAACACCATATATTTT. This gives the protein CASSQGQRGNTIYF. The rearrangement joins TRBV12-3 or TRBV12-4 to TRBJ1-3; 7 bases are a match to TRBD1. With 5 bases clipped from V and 4 bases from J, the junction kept 5 bases outside the gene matches. This CDR3 has 14 residues.

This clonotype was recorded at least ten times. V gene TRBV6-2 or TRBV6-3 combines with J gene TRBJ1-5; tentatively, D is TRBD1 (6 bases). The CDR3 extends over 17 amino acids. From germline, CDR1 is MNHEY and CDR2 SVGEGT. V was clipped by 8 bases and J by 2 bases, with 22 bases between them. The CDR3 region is CASSPALGGAGNQPQHF. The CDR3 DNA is TGTGCCAGCTCACCCGCCCTTGGGGGGGCGGGCAATCAGCCCCAGCATTTT.

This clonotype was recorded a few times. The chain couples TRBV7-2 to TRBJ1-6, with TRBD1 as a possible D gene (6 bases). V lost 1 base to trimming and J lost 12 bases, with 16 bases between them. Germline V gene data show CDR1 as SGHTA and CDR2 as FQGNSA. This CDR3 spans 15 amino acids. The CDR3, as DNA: TGTGCCAGCAGCTTAGGGCAGGGGCCCACCCGACCCCTCCACTTT. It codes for CASSLGQGPTRPLHF.

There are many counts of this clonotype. This CDR3 reads CASSQDRHEQFF. The CDR3 region has the DNA TGCGCCAGCAGCCAAGATAGGCATGAGCAGTTCTTC. This chain connects TRBV4-3 to TRBJ2-1; D gene uncertain. Trimming took off 0 bases at V and 8 bases at J, with 5 bases between the two ends. CDR3 size: 12 residues. Germline V gene data show CDR1 as LGHNA and CDR2 as YSLEER.

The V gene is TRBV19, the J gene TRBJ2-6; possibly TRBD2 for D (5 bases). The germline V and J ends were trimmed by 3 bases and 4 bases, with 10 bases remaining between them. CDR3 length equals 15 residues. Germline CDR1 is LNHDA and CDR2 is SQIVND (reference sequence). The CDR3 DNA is TGTGCCAGTAGTATCCAGACGGGAGGGGCCAACGTCCTGACTTTC. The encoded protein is CASSIQTGGANVLTF.

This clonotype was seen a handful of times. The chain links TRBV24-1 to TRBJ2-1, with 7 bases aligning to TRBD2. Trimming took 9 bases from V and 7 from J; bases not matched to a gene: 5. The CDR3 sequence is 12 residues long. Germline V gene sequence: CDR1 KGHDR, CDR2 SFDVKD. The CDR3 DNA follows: TGTGCCACCGGGGGGGAAGAGAATGAGCAGTTCTTC. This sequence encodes CATGGEENEQFF.

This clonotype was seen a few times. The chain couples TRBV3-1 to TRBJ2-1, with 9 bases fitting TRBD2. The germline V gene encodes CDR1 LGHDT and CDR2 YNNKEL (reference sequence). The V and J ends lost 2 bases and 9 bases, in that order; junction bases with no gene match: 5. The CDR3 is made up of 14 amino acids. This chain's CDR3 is CASSQSWRGGEQFF. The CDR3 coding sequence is TGTGCCAGCAGCCAATCATGGCGGGGGGGTGAGCAGTTCTTC.

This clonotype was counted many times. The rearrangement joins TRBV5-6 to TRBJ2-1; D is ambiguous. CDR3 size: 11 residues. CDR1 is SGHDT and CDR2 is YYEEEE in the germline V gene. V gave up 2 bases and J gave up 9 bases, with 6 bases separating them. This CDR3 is CASSLRVEQFF. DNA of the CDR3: TGTGCCAGCAGCTTAAGGGTTGAGCAGTTCTTC.

The CDR3 loop reads CASSPRGDAEAFF. The CDR3, as DNA: TGTGCCAGCAGCCCCAGGGGCGACGCTGAAGCTTTCTTT. The chain couples TRBV3-1 to TRBJ1-1; D possibly corresponds to TRBD1 (6 bases). Germline V lookup: CDR1 LGHDT, CDR2 YNNKEL (reference sequence). With 4 bases removed from V and 6 bases from J, the gap between germline ends came to 12 bases. This CDR3 region has 13 residues.

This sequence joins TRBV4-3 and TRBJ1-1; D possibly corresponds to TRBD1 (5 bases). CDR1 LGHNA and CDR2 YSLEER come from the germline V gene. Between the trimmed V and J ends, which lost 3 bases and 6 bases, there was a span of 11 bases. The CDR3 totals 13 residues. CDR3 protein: CASSHRESSEAFF. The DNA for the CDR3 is TGCGCCAGCAGCCACAGGGAAAGCTCTGAAGCTTTCTTT.

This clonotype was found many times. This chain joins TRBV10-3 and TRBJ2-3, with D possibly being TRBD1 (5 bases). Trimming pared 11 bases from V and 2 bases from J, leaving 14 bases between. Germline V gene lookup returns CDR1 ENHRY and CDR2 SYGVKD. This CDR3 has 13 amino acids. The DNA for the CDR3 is TGTGCCGGCCGACCGACAGTCACAGATACGCAGTATTTT. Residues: CAGRPTVTDTQYF.

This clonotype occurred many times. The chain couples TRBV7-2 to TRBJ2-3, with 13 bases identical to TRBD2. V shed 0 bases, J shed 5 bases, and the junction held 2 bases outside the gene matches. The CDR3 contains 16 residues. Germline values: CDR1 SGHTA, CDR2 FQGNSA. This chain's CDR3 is CASSLAGLAGRDTQYF. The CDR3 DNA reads TGTGCCAGCAGCTTAGCGGGACTAGCGGGGAGAGATACGCAGTATTTT.